This entry concerns a single T cell receptor beta chain. What it binds is unknown. The sample belongs to a study of T cell responses to AZD1222 COVID-19 vaccine. Study-wide points: The span of vaccine-associated CD4 TCRs extended across spike, with dominance at 160-218 and 743-854. Baseline seropositivity characterized only a handful of AZD1222 recipients.

There are 15 residues in the CDR3. V lost 10 bases and J lost 6; bases outside the gene matches: 6. Germline V gene sequence: CDR1 KGHDR, CDR2 SFDVKD. Clones were sequenced by immunoSEQ multiplex PCR, and TCRdb holds only the in-frame ones, with some missing. Here the sample spans 150,000 to 160,000 clones, 86% being singletons. The chain uses TRBV24-1 and TRBJ2-2; 14 bases line up with TRBD2. The material was peripheral blood, obtained on day 0 of MenACWY control vaccination. This receptor was obtained from an adult in good health. The CDR3 bases are TGTGCCACTCGTGGGGGACTAGCGGGGGCCGGGGAGCTGTTTTTT. It encodes CATRGGLAGAGELFF.